These 18 T cell receptor beta chains were sequenced from one sample in a study of shared clonotypes between healthy human individuals (dated by TCRdb to the early 2020s). Receptors were amplified or captured by the immunoSEQ multiplex PCR assay. Held by TCRdb, this immuneACCESS table contains in-frame sequences only and omits some clones. Under half of the omission traces to an unresolved V gene where checked; the cause of the rest is unknown. This sample gives about 2.1 million clones in total; about 92% of them show up just once. Jointly, the top ten make up about 1.8% of the sample. For the CD8 naive samples, CD45RO-negative cells were positively selected for CCR7, yielding a CD45RA+CCR7+ population from which TemRA cells were excluded. The source material was naive CD8+ T cells from PBMCs. This sample's cell subset or site label indicates: CD45RA+CCR7+. These receptors came from a man between 18 and 29 years old in good health. Some clones in this sample may be carry-over from other donors' samples.

In regard to this clone: The junction differs from germline at one of its ends, possibly a read error. This chain links TRBV4-1 with TRBJ2-1, with D hard to call. Germline-derived CDR1 and CDR2 are MGHRA and YSYEKL. The CDR3 length is 14 residues. In DNA, the CDR3 is TGCGCCAGCAGCCCTTCCGGACCTCTACCCTCATCGGTCTTC. This codes for CASSPSGPLPSSVF.

The chain links TRBV13 to TRBJ1-2; D is possibly TRBD1 (5 bases). The CDR3 runs 15 residues. Germline V gene data show CDR1 as PRHDT and CDR2 as FYEKMQ (reference sequence). V shed 0 bases and J shed 2 bases, with 10 bases lying between them. DNA of the CDR3: TGTGCCAGCAGCTTAGGCCTAAAGGGGAACTATGGCTACACCTTC. Encoded protein: CASSLGLKGNYGYTF.

J is TRBJ1-2 and V is TRBV7-3; 8 nucleotides align to TRBD1. The CDR3 sequence is 18 residues long. In germline, CDR1 is SGHTA, CDR2 FQGTGA. V lost 5 bases to trimming and J lost 6 bases; unmatched junction nucleotides: 20. The CDR3 region is CASSTLYPTPGTGNGYTF. CDR3 nucleotides: TGTGCCAGCAGCACACTTTACCCTACTCCCGGGACAGGAAATGGCTACACCTTC.

The genes are TRBV7-8 and TRBJ2-1, with TRBD2 matching over 8 bases. This CDR3 has 16 residues. Germline-derived CDR1 and CDR2 are SGHVS and FQNEAQ. Unmatched junction bases numbered 10, after V lost 5 bases and J lost 4 bases. The CDR3 DNA is TGTGCCAGCAGCCTAGAAGTAGCGGGACCTTACAATGAGCAGTTCTTC. Its protein is CASSLEVAGPYNEQFF.

The chain uses TRBV10-3 and TRBJ1-3; perhaps TRBD1 as D (5 bases). The CDR3 totals 17 residues. Per the germline V gene, CDR1 is ENHRY and CDR2 is SYGVKD. V was pared by 2 bases and J by 2 bases, with 16 bases between. The CDR3: CAISEPPRTKTGNTIYF. For the CDR3, the DNA is TGTGCCATCAGTGAGCCCCCCAGGACAAAAACTGGAAACACCATATATTTT.

The V and J genes are TRBV15 and TRBJ1-2, with TRBD1 matching 8 bases. Germline V gene lookup returns CDR1 LNHNV and CDR2 YYDKDF (reference sequence). V dropped 2 bases and J dropped 8; count of bases not matched to a gene: 7. The CDR3 has 14 amino acids. CDR3 loop: CATSRPDRVLGYTF. For the CDR3, the DNA is TGTGCCACCAGCAGACCGGACAGGGTCTTAGGCTACACCTTC.

V and J are TRBV11-1 and TRBJ2-3, with 7 nucleotides matching TRBD2. This CDR3 is 15 amino acids long. The J segment lost 4 bases and the V segment lost 1 base, leaving 5 bases of the junction unmatched. From germline, CDR1 is SGHAT and CDR2 FQDESV (reference sequence). CDR3 sequence reads: CASSLGGRTSDTQYF. For the CDR3, the DNA is TGTGCCAGCAGCTTAGGCGGGAGAACCTCAGATACGCAGTATTTT.

This sequence joins TRBV4-3 and TRBJ2-5; tentative D call: TRBD1 (6 bases). Between the trimmed V and J ends, which lost 0 bases and 3 bases, there was a span of 8 bases. CDR3 length equals 14 residues. The germline V gene has CDR1 LGHNA and CDR2 YSLEER. CDR3 DNA sequence: TGCGCCAGCAGCCAAGATCGGACAGAAGAGACCCAGTACTTC. This gives the protein CASSQDRTEETQYF.

This sequence joins TRBV4-1 and TRBJ2-3, with a possible D match to TRBD1 (5 bases). The CDR3 loop spans 15 amino acids. Trimming left V 1 base short and J 4 bases short, with 12 bases between. Germline CDR1 reads MGHRA; CDR2 reads YSYEKL. The CDR3 spells CASSQASAGPDTQYF. In DNA form, the CDR3 reads TGCGCCAGCAGCCAAGCTTCGGCAGGGCCAGATACGCAGTATTTT.

CDR3: CASMWPSGAFF. In nucleotides, the CDR3 is TGTGCCAGTATGTGGCCCTCCGGAGCTTTCTTT. The chain combines TRBV19 with TRBJ1-1; D is unresolved. With 7 bases removed from V and 10 bases from J, the gap between germline ends came to 13 bases. This CDR3 spans 11 amino acids. Germline assignment: CDR1 LNHDA and CDR2 SQIVND (reference sequence).

The chain is built from TRBV28 and TRBJ1-5; 7 positions match TRBD1. Germline assignment: CDR1 MDHEN and CDR2 SYDVKM. The CDR3 consists of 17 residues. V dropped 4 bases and J dropped 0; count of bases not matched to a gene: 9. The CDR3, as DNA: TGTGCCAGCAGTTGGCACGTTACAGGGGATAGCAATCAGCCCCAGCATTTT. Translation gives CASSWHVTGDSNQPQHF.

This chain connects TRBV5-6 to TRBJ2-4; D possibly corresponds to TRBD1 (5 bases). The CDR3 is 15 residues long. Trimming took off 2 bases at V and 4 bases at J, with 13 bases between the two ends. Germline CDR1 reads SGHDT; CDR2 reads YYEEEE. The CDR3 DNA sequence: TGTGCCAGCAGCTTTTGGGGCGCCCTTAAAAACATTCAGTACTTC. This gives the protein CASSFWGALKNIQYF. Full variable domain (missing parts from reference TRBV5-6 and TRBJ2-4): DAGVTQSPTHLIKTRGQQVTLRCSPKSGHDTVSWYQQALGQGPQFIFQYYEEEERQRGNFPDRFSGHQFPNYSSELNVNALLLGDSALYLCASSFWGALKNIQYFGAGTRLSVL.

The chain has TRBV2 and TRBJ1-3; the D gene is possibly TRBD1 (6 bases). Trimming took off 6 bases at V and 4 bases at J, with 13 bases between the two ends. CDR3 length equals 14 residues. The V gene's germline CDR1 is SNHLY and CDR2 FYNNEI. This CDR3 is CASRPGTLGNTIYF. In nucleotides, the CDR3 is TGTGCCAGCAGGCCGGGGACACTCGGAAACACCATATATTTT.

In this sample, this clone turned up once. The chain employs TRBV29-1 and TRBJ2-7; D perhaps matches TRBD1 (6 bases). The CDR3 is 12 residues long. The germline V gene encodes CDR1 SQVTM and CDR2 ANQGSEA. CDR3 protein: CRPLTGIYEQYF. The CDR3 DNA sequence: TGCAGGCCTTTGACAGGAATATACGAGCAGTACTTC.

Details on this clone: This specimen includes other DNA sequences encoding the same CDR3. The rearrangement links TRBV28 to TRBJ1-5, with D hard to call. The V gene lost 5 bases and the J gene lost 0 bases, with 8 bases spanning the gap. From germline, CDR1 is MDHEN and CDR2 SYDVKM. The CDR3 sequence is 14 residues long. The CDR3 here is CASSPGFSNQPQHF. The DNA of the CDR3 is TGTGCCAGCAGTCCCGGCTTTAGCAATCAGCCCCAGCATTTT.

The CDR3 region has the DNA TGTGCCAGCGAAATAGAGGGGAGCAATCAGCCCCAGCATTTT. Amino acid sequence: CASEIEGSNQPQHF. The chain is built from TRBV28 and TRBJ1-5, with D tentatively TRBD1 (5 bases). V lost 8 bases, J lost 1 base, and 12 bases lay in between. This CDR3 is 14 amino acids long. Per the germline V gene, CDR1 is MDHEN and CDR2 is SYDVKM.

The rearrangement joins TRBV5-6 to TRBJ2-3; TRBD2 is a possible D gene (6 bases). The germline gives CDR1 SGHDT, CDR2 YYEEEE. There are 16 residues in the CDR3. V lost 4 bases and J 1 base, leaving 16 bases between the germline ends. CDR3: CASSRATRIGTDTQYF. The CDR3 coding sequence is TGTGCCAGCAGCCGCGCGACTAGGATAGGCACAGATACGCAGTATTTT.

The rearrangement joins TRBV7-9 to TRBJ1-2; TRBD1 agrees at 8 bases. This CDR3 is built from 17 residues. Germline values: CDR1 SEHNR, CDR2 FQNEAQ (reference sequence). V gave up 0 bases and J gave up 3 bases; unmatched junction bases: 9. The CDR3 spells CASSLAGQGARYYGYTF. CDR3 nucleotide sequence: TGTGCCAGCAGCTTAGCAGGCCAGGGGGCGCGGTACTATGGCTACACCTTC.